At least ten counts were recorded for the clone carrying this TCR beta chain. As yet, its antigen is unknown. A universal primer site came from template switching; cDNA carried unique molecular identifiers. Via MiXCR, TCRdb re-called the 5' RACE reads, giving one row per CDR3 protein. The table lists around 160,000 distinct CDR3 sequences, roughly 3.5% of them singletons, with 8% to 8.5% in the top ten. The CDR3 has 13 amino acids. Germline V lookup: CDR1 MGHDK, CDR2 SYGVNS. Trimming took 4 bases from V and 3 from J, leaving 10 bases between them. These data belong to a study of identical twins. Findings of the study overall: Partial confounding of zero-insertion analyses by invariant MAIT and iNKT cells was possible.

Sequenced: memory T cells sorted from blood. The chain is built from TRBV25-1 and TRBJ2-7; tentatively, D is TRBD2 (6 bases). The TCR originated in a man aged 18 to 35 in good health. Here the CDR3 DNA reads TGTGCCAGCAGTGTGGGGGGAAACTACGAGCAGTACTTC. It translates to CASSVGGNYEQYF.